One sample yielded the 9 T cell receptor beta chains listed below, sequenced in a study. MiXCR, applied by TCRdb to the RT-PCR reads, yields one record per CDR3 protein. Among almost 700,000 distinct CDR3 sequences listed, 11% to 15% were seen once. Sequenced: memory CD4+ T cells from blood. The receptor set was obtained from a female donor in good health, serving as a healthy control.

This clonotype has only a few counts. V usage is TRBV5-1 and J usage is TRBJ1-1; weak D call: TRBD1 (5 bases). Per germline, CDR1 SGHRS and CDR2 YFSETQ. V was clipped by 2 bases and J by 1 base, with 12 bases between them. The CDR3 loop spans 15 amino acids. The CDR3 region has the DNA TGCGCCAGCAGCTTCGGTGGGGCTGCGAACACTGAAGCTTTCTTT. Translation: CASSFGGAANTEAFF.

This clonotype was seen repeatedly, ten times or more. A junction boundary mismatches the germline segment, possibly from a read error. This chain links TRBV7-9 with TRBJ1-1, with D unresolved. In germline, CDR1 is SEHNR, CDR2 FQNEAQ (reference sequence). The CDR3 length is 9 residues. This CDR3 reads CASSLRASF. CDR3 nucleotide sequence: TGTGCCAGCAGCTTACGGGCGTCGTTT.

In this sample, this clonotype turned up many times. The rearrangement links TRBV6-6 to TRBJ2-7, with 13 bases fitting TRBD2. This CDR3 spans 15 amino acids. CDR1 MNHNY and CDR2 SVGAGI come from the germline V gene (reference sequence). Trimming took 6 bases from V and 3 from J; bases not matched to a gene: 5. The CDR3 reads CASRAGTSGIYEQYF. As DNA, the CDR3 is TGTGCCAGCAGGGCCGGGACTAGCGGGATCTACGAGCAGTACTTC.

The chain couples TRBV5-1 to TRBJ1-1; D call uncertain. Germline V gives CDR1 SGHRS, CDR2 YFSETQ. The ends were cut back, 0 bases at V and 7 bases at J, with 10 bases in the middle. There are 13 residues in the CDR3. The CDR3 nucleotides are TGCGCCAGCAGCTTGGGGGAGCTGAGTGAAGCTTTCTTT. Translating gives CASSLGELSEAFF.

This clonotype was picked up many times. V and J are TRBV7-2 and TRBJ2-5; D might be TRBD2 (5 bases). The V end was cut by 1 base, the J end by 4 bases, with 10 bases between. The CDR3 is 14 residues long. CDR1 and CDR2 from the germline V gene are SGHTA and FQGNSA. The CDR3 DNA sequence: TGTGCCAGCAGCTTAGGAGGGCGCGGAGAGACCCAGTACTTC. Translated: CASSLGGRGETQYF.

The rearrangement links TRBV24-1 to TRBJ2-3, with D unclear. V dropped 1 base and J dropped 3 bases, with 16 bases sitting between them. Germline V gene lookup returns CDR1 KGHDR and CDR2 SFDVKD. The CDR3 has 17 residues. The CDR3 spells CATSDFGGSGNTDTQYF. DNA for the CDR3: TGTGCCACCAGTGATTTTGGCGGATCGGGTAATACAGATACGCAGTATTTT.

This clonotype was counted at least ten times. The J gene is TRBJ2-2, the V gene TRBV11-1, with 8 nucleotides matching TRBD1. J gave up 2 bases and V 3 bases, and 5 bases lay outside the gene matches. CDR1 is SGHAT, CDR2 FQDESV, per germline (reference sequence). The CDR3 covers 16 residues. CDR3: CASSFQGQGNTGELFF. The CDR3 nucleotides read TGTGCCAGCAGCTTCCAAGGACAGGGTAACACCGGGGAGCTGTTTTTT.

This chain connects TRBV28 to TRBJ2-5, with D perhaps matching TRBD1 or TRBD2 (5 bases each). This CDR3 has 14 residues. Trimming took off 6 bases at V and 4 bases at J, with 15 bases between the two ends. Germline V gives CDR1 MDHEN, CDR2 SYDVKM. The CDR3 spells CASRHRDVGETQYF. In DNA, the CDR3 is TGTGCCAGCAGACACCGGGACGTAGGAGAGACCCAGTACTTC.

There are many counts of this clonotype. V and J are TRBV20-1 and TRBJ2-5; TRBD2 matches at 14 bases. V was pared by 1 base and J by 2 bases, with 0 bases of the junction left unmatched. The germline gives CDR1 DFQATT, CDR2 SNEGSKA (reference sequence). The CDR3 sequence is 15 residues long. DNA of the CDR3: TGCAGTGCTAGAGGACTAGCGGGAGGGCAAGAGACCCAGTACTTC. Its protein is CSARGLAGGQETQYF.